The 3 T cell receptor beta chains in this list originate from one sample, sequenced in a study of Graves' ophthalmopathy and Graves' hyperthyroidism. Beta-chain TCR CDR3 regions were amplified from RNA transcripts. The workflow started with a first-round RT-PCR run with HTBI primers and then moved on to a second-round multiplex PCR. TCRdb used MiXCR to reprocess the multiplex PCR reads, holding one entry per CDR3 protein. The sample comprises 230,000 or so distinct CDR3 sequences, about 46% of which are singletons, and approximately 44% rests with the top ten. The sequencing sample was made of peripheral blood. Every receptor here comes from an adult man with Graves' ophthalmopathy.

This chain joins TRBV29-1 and TRBJ1-1, with D hard to call. The CDR3 sequence is 13 residues long. Trimming removed 4 bases from V and 3 bases from J, with 12 bases in between. From germline, CDR1 is SQVTM and CDR2 ANQGSEA. CDR3 nucleotide sequence: TGCAGCGTTGTCATCAACCGGGACACTGAAGCTTTCTTT. Amino acid sequence: CSVVINRDTEAFF. The entire variable domain, with the rest obtained from reference TRBV29-1 and TRBJ1-1, is as follows: SAVISQKPSRDICQRGTSLTIQCQVDSQVTMMFWYRQQPGQSLTLIATANQGSEATYESGFVIDKFPISRPNLTFSTLTVSNMSPEDSSIYLCSVVINRDTEAFFGQGTRLTVV.

V gene TRBV7-2 combines with J gene TRBJ1-3; no reliable D call. V shed 3 bases and J shed 2 bases, with 5 bases lying between them. The CDR3 runs to 13 residues. The V gene's germline CDR1 is SGHTA and CDR2 FQGNSA. CDR3 residues: CASSFRPGNTIYF. CDR3 nucleotides: TGTGCCAGCAGCTTTCGGCCTGGAAACACCATATATTTT. Variable domain in full (rest from reference TRBV7-2 and TRBJ1-3): GAGVSQSPSNKVTEKGKDVELRCDPISGHTALYWYRQSLGQGLEFLIYFQGNSAPDKSGLPSDRFSAERTGGSVSTLTIQRTQQEDSAVYLCASSFRPGNTIYFGEGSWLTVV.

The chain couples TRBV10-3 to TRBJ1-2; D remains ambiguous. CDR3 size: 13 residues. Trimming removed 4 bases at V and 1 base at J, with 7 bases between. Germline V lookup: CDR1 ENHRY, CDR2 SYGVKD. Here the CDR3 DNA reads TGTGCCATCAGTGTAGGGAATAACTATGGCTACACCTTC. This encodes CAISVGNNYGYTF.